The subject of this entry is one TCR beta chain. The CDR3 consists of 15 residues. Germline V gene lookup returns CDR1 SGDLS and CDR2 YYNGEE. With 0 bases clipped from V and 8 bases from J, the junction kept 10 bases outside the gene matches. This record comes from a study of T cell changes during pregnancy in multiple sclerosis. Here immunoSEQ multiplex PCR was the method, and the copy in TCRdb shows in-frame clones only, minus some. The sample holds roughly 51,000 clones, under 95% seen once. The sequencing used CD8+ T cells from peripheral blood mononuclear cells, collected before pregnancy. The V and J genes are TRBV9 and TRBJ1-2; 7 positions agree with TRBD1. This TCR was sampled from a female donor with multiple sclerosis, enrolled in a pregnancy study. The CDR3 reads CASSVGQGYAGGYTF. CDR3 coding DNA: TGTGCCAGCAGCGTAGGACAGGGATATGCAGGGGGCTACACCTTC.